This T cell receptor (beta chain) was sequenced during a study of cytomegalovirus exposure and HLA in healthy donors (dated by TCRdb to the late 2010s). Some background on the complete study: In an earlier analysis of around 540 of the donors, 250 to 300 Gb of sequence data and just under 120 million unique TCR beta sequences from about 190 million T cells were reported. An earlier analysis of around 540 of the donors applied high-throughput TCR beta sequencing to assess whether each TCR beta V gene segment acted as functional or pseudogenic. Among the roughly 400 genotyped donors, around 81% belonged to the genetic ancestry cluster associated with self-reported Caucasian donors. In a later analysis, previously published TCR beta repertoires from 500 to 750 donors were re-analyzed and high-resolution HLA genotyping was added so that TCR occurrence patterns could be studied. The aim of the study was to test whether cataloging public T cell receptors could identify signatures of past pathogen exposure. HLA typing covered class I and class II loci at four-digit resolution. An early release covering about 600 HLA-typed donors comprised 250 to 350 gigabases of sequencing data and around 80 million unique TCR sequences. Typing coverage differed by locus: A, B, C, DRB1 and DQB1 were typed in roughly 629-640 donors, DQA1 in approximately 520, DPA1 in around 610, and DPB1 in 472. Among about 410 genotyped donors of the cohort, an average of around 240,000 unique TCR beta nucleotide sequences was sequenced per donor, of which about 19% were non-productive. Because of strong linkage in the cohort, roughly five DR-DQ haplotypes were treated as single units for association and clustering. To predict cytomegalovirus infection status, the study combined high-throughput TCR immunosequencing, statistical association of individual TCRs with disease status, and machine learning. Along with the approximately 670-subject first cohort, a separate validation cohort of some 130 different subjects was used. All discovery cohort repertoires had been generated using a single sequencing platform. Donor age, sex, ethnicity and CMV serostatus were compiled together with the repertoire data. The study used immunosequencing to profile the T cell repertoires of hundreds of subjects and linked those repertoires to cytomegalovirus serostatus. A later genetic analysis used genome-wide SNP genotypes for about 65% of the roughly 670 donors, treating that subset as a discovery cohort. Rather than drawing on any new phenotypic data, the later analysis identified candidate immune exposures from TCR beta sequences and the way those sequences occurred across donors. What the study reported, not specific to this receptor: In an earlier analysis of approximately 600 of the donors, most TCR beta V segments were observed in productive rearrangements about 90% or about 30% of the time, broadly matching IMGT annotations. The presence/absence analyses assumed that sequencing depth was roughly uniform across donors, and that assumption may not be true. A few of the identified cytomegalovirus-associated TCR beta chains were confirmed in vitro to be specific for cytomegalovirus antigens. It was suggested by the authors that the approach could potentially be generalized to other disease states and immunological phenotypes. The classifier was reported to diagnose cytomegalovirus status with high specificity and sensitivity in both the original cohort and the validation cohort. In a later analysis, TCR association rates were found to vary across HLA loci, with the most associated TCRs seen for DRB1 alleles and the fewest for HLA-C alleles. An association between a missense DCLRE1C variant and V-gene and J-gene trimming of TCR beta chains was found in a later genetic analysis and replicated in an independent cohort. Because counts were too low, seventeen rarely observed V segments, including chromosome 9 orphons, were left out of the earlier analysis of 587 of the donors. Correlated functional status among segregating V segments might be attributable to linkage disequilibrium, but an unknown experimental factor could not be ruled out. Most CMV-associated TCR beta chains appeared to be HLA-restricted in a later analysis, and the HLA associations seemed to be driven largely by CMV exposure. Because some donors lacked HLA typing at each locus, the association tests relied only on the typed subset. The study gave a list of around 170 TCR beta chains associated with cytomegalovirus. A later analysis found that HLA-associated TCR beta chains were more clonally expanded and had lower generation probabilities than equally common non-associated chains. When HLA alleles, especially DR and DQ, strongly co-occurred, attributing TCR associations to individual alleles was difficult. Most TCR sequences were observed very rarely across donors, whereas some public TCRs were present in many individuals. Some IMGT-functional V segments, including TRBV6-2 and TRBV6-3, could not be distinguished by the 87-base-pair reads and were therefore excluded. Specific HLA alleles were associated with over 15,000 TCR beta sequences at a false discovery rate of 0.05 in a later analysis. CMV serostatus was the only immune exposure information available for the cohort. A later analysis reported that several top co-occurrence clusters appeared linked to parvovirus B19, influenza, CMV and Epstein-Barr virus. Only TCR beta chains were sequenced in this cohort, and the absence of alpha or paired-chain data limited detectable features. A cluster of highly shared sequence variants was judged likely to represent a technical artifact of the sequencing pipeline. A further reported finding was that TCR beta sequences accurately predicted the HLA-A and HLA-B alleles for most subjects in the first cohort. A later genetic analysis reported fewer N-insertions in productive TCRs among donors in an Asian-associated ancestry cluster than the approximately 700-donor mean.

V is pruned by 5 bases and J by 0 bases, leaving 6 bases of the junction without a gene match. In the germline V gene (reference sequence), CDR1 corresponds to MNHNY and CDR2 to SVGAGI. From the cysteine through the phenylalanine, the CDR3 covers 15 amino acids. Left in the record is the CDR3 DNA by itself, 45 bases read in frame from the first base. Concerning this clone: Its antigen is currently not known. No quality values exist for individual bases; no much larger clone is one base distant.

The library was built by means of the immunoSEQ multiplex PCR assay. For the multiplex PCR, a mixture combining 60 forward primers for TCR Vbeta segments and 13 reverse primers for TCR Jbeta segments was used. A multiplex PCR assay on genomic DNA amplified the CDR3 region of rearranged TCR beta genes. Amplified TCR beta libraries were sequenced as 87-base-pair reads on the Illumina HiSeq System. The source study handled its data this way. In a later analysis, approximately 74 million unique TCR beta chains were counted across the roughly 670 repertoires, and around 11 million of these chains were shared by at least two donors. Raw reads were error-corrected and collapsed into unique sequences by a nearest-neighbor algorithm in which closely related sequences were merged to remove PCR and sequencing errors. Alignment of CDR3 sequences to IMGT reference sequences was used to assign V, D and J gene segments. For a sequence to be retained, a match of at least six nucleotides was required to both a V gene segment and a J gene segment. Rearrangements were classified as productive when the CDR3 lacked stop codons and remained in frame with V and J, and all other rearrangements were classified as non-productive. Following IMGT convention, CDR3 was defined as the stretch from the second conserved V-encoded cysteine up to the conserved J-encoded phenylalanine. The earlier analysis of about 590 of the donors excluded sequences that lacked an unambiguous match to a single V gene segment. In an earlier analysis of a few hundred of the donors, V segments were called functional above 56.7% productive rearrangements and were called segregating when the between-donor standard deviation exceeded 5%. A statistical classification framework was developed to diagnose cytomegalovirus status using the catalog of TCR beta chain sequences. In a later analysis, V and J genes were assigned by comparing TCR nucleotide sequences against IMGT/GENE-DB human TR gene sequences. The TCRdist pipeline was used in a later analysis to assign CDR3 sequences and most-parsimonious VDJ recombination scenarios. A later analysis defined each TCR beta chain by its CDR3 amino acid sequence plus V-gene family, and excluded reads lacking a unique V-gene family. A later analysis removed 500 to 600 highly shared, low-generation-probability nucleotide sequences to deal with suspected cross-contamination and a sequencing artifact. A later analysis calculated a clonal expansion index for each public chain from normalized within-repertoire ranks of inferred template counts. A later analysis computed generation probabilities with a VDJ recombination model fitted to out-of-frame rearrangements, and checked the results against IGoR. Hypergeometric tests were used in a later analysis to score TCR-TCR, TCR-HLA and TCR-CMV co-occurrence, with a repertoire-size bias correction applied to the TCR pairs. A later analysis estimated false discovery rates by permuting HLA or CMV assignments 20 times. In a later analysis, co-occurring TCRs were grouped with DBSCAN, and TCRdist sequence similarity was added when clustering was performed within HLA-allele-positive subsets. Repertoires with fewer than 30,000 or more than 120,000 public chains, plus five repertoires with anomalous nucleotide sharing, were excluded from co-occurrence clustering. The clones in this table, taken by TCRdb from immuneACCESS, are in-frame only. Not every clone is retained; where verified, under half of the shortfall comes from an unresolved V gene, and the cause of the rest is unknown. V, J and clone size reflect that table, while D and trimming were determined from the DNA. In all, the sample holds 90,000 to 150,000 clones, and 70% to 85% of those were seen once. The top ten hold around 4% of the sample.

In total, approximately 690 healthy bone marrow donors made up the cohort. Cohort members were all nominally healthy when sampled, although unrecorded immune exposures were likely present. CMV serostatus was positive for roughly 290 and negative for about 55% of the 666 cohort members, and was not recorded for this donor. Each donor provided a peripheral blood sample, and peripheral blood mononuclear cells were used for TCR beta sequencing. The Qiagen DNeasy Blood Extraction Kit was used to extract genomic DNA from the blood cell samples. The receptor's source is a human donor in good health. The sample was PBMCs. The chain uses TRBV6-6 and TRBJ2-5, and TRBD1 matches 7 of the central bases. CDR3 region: CASSPTGTYQETQYF. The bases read TGTGCCAGCAGTCCGACAGGGACGTACCAAGAGACCCAGTACTTC.